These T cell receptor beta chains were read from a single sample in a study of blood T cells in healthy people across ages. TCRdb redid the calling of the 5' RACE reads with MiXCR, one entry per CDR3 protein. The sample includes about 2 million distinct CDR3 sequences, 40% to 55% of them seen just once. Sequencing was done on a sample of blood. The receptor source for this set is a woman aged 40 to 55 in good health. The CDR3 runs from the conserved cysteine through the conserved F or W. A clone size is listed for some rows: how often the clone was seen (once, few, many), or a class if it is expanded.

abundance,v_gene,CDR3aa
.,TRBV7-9,CASSLGRNNYEQYF
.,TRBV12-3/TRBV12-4,CASSLQAISYNEQFF
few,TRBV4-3,CASSQGETGFYGYTF
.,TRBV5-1,CASSLRSGAGSRDEQFF
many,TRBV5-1,CASSLQGTYEQYF
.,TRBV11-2,CASNHDRGITNIQYF
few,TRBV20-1,CSASDPLGGYTF
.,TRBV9,CASSVGDRGGEQFF
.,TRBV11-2,CASSTRLAGNTQYF
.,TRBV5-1,CASSLEQGAVYEQYF
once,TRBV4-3,CASSQAGTVEGYTF
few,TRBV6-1,CASSEGPRTQYF
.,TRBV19,CASSMDRDQYF
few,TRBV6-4,CASSERPTDYNEQFF
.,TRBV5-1,CASSLKSRSPYEQYF
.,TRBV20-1,CSARLTLKPSSYEQYF
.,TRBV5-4,CASQTTRGGTSETQYF
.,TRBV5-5,CASSLRDYTTDTQYF
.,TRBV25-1,CASSGGRAEPRNEQFF
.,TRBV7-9,CASSLGGRKETQYF
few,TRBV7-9,CASSPIGGDDYEQYF
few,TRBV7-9,CASSWASVGEQYF
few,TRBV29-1,CSVRQGASYGYTF
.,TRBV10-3,CATGPRTVSYEQYF
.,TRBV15,CATQDYFDTDTQYF
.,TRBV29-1,CSGGGGGTEAFF
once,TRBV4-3,CASSQESLWASGGAYEQFF
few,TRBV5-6,CASSVRLPREETQYF
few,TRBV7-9,CASSLPTGAKYEQYF
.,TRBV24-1,CATGHYNEQFF
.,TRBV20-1,CSALLGGLIMNTEAFF
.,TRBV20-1,CSAGERRGQETQYF
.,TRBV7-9,CASSLEGSTEETQYF
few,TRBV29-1,CSVGGRNTEAFF
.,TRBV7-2,CASSLAFSADTQYF
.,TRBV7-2,CASGPKGGAYGYTF
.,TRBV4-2,CASLGRAGDTQYF
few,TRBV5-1,CASSLVAGKRTDTQYF
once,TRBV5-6,CASSVRTGNYGYTF
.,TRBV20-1,CSARKMGQGAKSPLHF
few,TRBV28,CASSRTLEFYEQYF
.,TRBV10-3,CATSEGGRQPQHF
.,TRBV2,CASSELGLQGQTQYF
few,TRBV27,CASSALGGNTEAFF
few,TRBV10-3,CALGAQGSDNEQFF
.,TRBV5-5,CAPIWGREGVDNDQPQHF
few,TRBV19,CGTGYEETQYF
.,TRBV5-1,CASSLPPTRGPQETQYF
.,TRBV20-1,CSARTAGTSQETQYF
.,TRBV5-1,CASSLSAGGYSEQFF
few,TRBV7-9,CASSPRIGTGANVLTF
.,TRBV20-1,CSARDRGLSYEQYF
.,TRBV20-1,CSASLIGTEAFF
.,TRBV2,CASSRFGGYNEQFF